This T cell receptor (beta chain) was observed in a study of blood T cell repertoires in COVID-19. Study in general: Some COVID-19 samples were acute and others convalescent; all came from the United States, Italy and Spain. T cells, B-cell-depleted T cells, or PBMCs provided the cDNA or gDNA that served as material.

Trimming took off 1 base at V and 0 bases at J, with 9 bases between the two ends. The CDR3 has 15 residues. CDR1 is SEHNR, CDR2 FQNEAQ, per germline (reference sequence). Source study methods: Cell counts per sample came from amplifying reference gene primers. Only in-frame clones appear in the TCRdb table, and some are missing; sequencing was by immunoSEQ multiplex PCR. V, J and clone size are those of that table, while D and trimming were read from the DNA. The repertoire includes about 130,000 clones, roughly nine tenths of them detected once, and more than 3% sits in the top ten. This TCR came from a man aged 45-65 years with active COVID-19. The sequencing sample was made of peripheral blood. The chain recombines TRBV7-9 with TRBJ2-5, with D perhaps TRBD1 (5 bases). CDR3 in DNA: TGTGCCAGCAGCTTAGTCCCAGGGTACCAAGAGACCCAGTACTTC. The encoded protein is CASSLVPGYQETQYF.